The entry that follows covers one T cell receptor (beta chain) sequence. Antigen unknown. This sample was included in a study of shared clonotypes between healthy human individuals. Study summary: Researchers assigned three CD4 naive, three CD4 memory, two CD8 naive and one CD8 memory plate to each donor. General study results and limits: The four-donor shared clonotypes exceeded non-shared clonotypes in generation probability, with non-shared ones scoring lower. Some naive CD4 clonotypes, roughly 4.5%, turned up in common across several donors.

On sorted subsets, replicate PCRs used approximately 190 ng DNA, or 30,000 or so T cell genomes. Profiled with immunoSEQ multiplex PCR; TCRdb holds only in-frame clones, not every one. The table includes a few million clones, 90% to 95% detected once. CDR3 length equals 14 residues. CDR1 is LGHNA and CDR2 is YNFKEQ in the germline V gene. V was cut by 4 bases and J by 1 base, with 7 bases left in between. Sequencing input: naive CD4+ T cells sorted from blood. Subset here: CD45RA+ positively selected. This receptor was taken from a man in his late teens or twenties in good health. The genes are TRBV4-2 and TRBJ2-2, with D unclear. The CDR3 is CASSPDKNTGELFF. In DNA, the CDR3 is TGTGCCAGCAGCCCCGACAAGAACACCGGGGAGCTGTTTTTT.